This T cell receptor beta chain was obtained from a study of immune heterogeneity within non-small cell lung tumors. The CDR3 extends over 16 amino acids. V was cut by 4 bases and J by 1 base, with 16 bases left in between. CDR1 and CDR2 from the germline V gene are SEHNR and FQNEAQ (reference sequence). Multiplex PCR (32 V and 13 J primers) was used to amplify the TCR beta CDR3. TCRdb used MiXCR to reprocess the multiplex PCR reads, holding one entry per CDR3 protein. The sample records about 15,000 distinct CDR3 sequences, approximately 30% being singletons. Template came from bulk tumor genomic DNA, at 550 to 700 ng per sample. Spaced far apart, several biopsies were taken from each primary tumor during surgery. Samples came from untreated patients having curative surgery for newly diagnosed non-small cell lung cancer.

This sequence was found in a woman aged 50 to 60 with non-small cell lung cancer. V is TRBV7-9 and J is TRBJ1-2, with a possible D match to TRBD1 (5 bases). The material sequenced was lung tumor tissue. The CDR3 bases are TGTGCCAGCAGCTCGGAATCCGGGACCCTTAACTATGGCTACACCTTC. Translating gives CASSSESGTLNYGYTF. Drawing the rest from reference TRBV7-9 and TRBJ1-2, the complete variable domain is DTGVSQNPRHKITKRGQNVTFRCDPISEHNRLYWYRQTLGQGPEFLTYFQNEAQLEKSRLLSDRFSAERPKGSFSTLEIQRTEQGDSAMYLCASSSESGTLNYGYTFGSGTRLTVV.